Presented here are 20 T cell receptor beta chains from one specimen sequenced in a study of T cells in Graves' hyperthyroidism and ophthalmopathy. There were TCR beta CDR3 regions amplified from RNA transcripts. RT-PCR in the first round (using the HTBI primer set) targeted the TCR CDR3. TCRdb recomputed calls from the multiplex PCR reads with MiXCR, one row per CDR3 protein. The sample records fewer than 450,000 distinct CDR3 sequences, about 15% being singletons. The specimen was blood. Every receptor here comes from a woman in her twenties or thirties with Graves' hyperthyroidism that later progressed to Graves' ophthalmopathy.

This clonotype was observed at least ten times. The chain joins TRBV29-1 to TRBJ1-1; D is possibly TRBD1 (5 bases). V was cut by 7 bases and J by 4 bases, with 19 bases left in between. CDR1 is SQVTM and CDR2 is ANQGSEA in the germline V gene. This CDR3 spans 14 amino acids. The chain's CDR3 is CSAYRGAGGTEAFF. CDR3 nucleotides: TGCAGCGCCTATCGCGGGGCGGGTGGCACTGAAGCTTTCTTT.

This chain links TRBV6-1 with TRBJ1-6, with D perhaps TRBD1 (5 bases). CDR3 length: 14 residues. Looked up from germline, CDR1 is MNHNS and CDR2 is SASEGT. V lost 2 bases, J lost 10 bases, and 12 bases lay in between. The CDR3, as DNA: TGTGCCAGCAGTGAACACGGGGGAGGCTCACCCCTCCACTTT. It codes for CASSEHGGGSPLHF.

J is TRBJ2-1 and V is TRBV12-3 or TRBV12-4; D is perhaps TRBD1 (5 bases). The V end was cut by 8 bases, the J end by 0 bases, with 17 bases between. This CDR3 is 16 amino acids long. CDR3 protein: CASDTQGRSSYNEQFF. CDR3 DNA sequence: TGTGCCAGCGACACGCAGGGCCGAAGCTCCTACAATGAGCAGTTCTTC.

The V gene is TRBV29-1, the J gene TRBJ2-4; D is unresolved. Germline assignment: CDR1 SQVTM and CDR2 ANQGSEA. Trimming removed 4 bases from V and 7 bases from J, with 14 bases in between. The CDR3 sequence is 13 residues long. CDR3 loop: CSVVLLVSNIQYF. The DNA for the CDR3 is TGCAGCGTTGTATTATTAGTGTCGAACATTCAGTACTTC.

The chain is built from TRBV4-1 and TRBJ1-2; D may be TRBD1 (6 bases). CDR3 length equals 14 residues. CDR1 and CDR2 (germline): MGHRA, YSYEKL. Trimming cost V 6 bases and J 3 bases, with 14 bases left between them. The CDR3 here is CASSQPQGYYGYTF. CDR3 nucleotides: TGCGCCAGCAGTCAACCACAGGGCTACTATGGCTACACCTTC.

This clonotype was seen ten or more times. The chain joins TRBV3-1 to TRBJ1-1, with TRBD1 as a possible D gene (6 bases). CDR3 length equals 15 residues. CDR1 is LGHDT, CDR2 YNNKEL, per germline (reference sequence). V lost 4 bases to trimming and J lost 4 bases, with 16 bases between them. This chain's CDR3 is CASSPSQSGATEAFF. CDR3 sequence (DNA): TGTGCCAGCAGCCCTTCCCAGTCAGGGGCCACTGAAGCTTTCTTT.

V is TRBV7-9 and J is TRBJ2-5; TRBD2 aligns across 10 bases. This CDR3 has 16 amino acids. V shed 4 bases and J 5 bases; nucleotides not matched to a gene: 10. The V gene's germline CDR1 is SEHNR and CDR2 FQNEAQ (reference sequence). The CDR3 loop is CASSSQAGGPGETQYF. The CDR3 DNA reads TGTGCCAGCAGCTCTCAAGCGGGAGGGCCGGGGGAGACCCAGTACTTC. Together with reference TRBV7-9 and TRBJ2-5, the CDR3 gives the full variable domain: DTGVSQNPRHKITKRGQNVTFRCDPISEHNRLYWYRQTLGQGPEFLTYFQNEAQLEKSRLLSDRFSAERPKGSFSTLEIQRTEQGDSAMYLCASSSQAGGPGETQYFGPGTRLLVL.

The table lists this clonotype with many counts. This chain uses TRBV20-1 with TRBJ2-3; D unresolved. This CDR3 contains 11 residues. Trimming shortened V by 6 bases and J by 9 bases, and 13 bases separated the two germline ends. Germline CDR1 DFQATT, CDR2 SNEGSKA (reference sequence). CDR3 protein: CSATATGTQYF. The DNA for the CDR3 is TGCAGTGCCACGGCTACTGGGACGCAGTATTTT.

The sample holds a few counts of this clonotype. The gene calls are TRBV20-1 and TRBJ2-7; 9 positions match TRBD2. Germline V CDR1 and CDR2: DFQATT, SNEGSKA (reference sequence). With 5 bases clipped from V and 2 bases from J, the junction kept 13 bases outside the gene matches. The CDR3 spans 16 residues. CDR3 loop: CSAFKRGDRYAYEQYF. Written as DNA, the CDR3 is TGCAGTGCTTTTAAGCGGGGGGACCGATACGCCTACGAGCAGTACTTC.

This clonotype occurred many times. The V gene is TRBV2, the J gene TRBJ2-7; D is unresolved. Germline V CDR1 and CDR2: SNHLY, FYNNEI. Trimming pared 8 bases from V and 2 bases from J, leaving 13 bases between. The CDR3 is made up of 13 amino acids. CDR3 loop: CASRQESPYEQYF. The CDR3 DNA is TGTGCCAGCCGACAAGAATCCCCCTACGAGCAGTACTTC. Complete variable domain (other parts from reference TRBV2 and TRBJ2-7): EPEVTQTPSHQVTQMGQEVILRCVPISNHLYFYWYRQILGQKVEFLVSFYNNEISEKSEIFDDQFSVERPDGSNFTLKIRSTKLEDSAMYFCASRQESPYEQYFGPGTRLTVT.

The chain combines TRBV27 with TRBJ1-1; D gene ambiguous. Trimming pared 2 bases from V and 3 bases from J, leaving 16 bases between. Germline V gives CDR1 MNHEY, CDR2 SMNVEV (reference sequence). The CDR3 has 16 residues. The CDR3 nucleotides read TGTGCCAGCAGTTTAAGGCCCGCCAGACCGGACACTGAAGCTTTCTTT. It encodes CASSLRPARPDTEAFF.

This clonotype was seen at least ten times. The J gene is TRBJ1-1, the V gene TRBV2; no clear D gene. V shed 7 bases and J shed 10 bases, with 13 bases lying between them. The CDR3 is made up of 11 amino acids. The V gene's germline CDR1 is SNHLY and CDR2 FYNNEI. The CDR3 here is CASTEGGRAFF. CDR3 DNA sequence: TGTGCCAGCACTGAGGGCGGTAGAGCTTTCTTT.

This clonotype was seen many times. The CDR3 spells CASSFLGVSYEQYF. The CDR3 nucleotides are TGCGCCAGCAGCTTTCTAGGGGTCTCCTACGAGCAGTACTTC. This chain links TRBV5-1 with TRBJ2-7; possibly TRBD1 for D (5 bases). Germline CDR1 SGHRS, CDR2 YFSETQ. Trimming shortened V by 2 bases and J by 0 bases, and 9 bases separated the two germline ends. The CDR3 runs to 14 residues.

This clonotype was observed at least ten times. The chain couples TRBV6-2 or TRBV6-3 to TRBJ1-1; no clear D gene. Germline CDR1 reads MNHEY; CDR2 reads SVGEGT. The CDR3 runs 18 residues. Trimming took off 2 bases at V and 0 bases at J, with 19 bases between the two ends. Here the CDR3 DNA reads TGTGCCAGCAGTTACAACCCCAACTGGAGGTACGTGAACACTGAAGCTTTCTTT. Protein sequence: CASSYNPNWRYVNTEAFF.

This clonotype came up many times. The chain has TRBV27 and TRBJ2-7; D is tentatively TRBD1 or TRBD2 (6 bases each). V shed 0 bases and J shed 3 bases, with 9 bases lying between them. Germline V CDR1 and CDR2: MNHEY, SMNVEV (reference sequence). This CDR3 has 14 amino acids. The CDR3 nucleotides read TGTGCCAGCAGTTTATCCGGGGGCCGCTACGAGCAGTACTTC. Its translation: CASSLSGGRYEQYF.

In the case of this clonotype: A much larger clone differs from this one at a single base, so this may be a read error. The rearrangement links TRBV12-3 or TRBV12-4 to TRBJ2-7, with D unclear. The CDR3 contains 14 residues. The CDR3: CAGSLGGILREQYF. CDR3 in DNA: TGTGCCGGCAGTTTAGGCGGCATCCTACGTGAGCAGTACTTC.

This sequence joins TRBV12-3 or TRBV12-4 and TRBJ2-6; no clear D gene. V was clipped by 6 bases and J by 4 bases, with 7 bases between them. CDR3 length equals 13 residues. The CDR3 region is CASSRYGANVLTF. CDR3 coding DNA: TGTGCCAGCAGCCGGTACGGGGCCAACGTCCTGACTTTC.

The genes are TRBV5-1 and TRBJ2-1, with D tentatively TRBD2 (5 bases). Germline lookup yields CDR1 SGHRS and CDR2 YFSETQ. V was pared by 5 bases and J by 12 bases, with 18 bases between. The CDR3 spans 13 residues. The CDR3 region has the DNA TGCGCCAGCAGATCACTAGATGGGTCGAGGCAGTTCTTC. This translates into CASRSLDGSRQFF. The entire variable domain, with the rest obtained from reference TRBV5-1 and TRBJ2-1, is as follows: KAGVTQTPRYLIKTRGQQVTLSCSPISGHRSVSWYQQTPGQGLQFLFEYFSETQRNKGNFPGRFSGRQFSNSRSEMNVSTLELGDSALYLCASRSLDGSRQFFGPGTRLTVL.

This rearrangement joins TRBV2 to TRBJ1-5; the D gene is possibly TRBD1 (6 bases). This CDR3 has 14 residues. CDR1 and CDR2 from the germline V gene are SNHLY and FYNNEI. V was clipped by 5 bases and J by 4 bases, with 12 bases between them. The CDR3 loop is CASSQDSPNQPQHF. CDR3 sequence (DNA): TGTGCCAGCAGTCAGGACAGCCCAAATCAGCCCCAGCATTTT.

This clonotype was recorded a few times. V and J are TRBV19 and TRBJ2-7; 7 positions match TRBD1. Looked up from germline, CDR1 is LNHDA and CDR2 is SQIVND (reference sequence). Trimming took 4 bases from V and 2 from J; bases not matched to a gene: 5. CDR3 length equals 14 residues. As DNA, the CDR3 is TGTGCCAGTAGTAGTGCAGGGGGAACCTACGAGCAGTACTTC. It translates to CASSSAGGTYEQYF.